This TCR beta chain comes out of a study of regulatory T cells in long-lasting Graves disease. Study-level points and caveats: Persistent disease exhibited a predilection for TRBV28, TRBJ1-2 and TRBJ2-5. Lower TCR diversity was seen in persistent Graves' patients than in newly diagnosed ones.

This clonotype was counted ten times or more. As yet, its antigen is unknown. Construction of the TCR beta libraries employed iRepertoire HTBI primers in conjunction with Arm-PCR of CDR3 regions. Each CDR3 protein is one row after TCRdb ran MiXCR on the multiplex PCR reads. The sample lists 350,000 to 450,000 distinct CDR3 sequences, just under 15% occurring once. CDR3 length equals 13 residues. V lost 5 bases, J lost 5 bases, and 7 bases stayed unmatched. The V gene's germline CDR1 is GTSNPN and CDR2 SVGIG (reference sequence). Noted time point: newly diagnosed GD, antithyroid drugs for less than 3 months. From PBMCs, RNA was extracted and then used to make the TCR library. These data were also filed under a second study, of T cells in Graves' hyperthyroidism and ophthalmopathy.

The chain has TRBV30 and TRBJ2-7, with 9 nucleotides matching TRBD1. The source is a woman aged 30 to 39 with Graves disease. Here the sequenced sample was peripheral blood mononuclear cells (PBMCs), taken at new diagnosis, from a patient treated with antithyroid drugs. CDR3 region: CAWGRGQGDEQYF. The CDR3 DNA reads TGTGCCTGGGGCAGGGGACAGGGCGACGAGCAGTACTTC.